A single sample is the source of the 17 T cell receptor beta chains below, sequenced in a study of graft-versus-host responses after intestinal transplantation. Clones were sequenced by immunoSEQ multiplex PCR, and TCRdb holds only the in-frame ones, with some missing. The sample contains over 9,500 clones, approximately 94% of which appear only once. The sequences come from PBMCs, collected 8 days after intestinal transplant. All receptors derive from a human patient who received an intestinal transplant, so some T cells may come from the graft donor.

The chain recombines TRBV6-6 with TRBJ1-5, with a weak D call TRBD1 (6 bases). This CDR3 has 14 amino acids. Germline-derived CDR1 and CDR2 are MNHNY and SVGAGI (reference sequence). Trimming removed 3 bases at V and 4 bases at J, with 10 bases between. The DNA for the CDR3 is TGTGCCAGCAGTTATTGGGACATTAATCAGCCCCAGCATTTT. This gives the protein CASSYWDINQPQHF.

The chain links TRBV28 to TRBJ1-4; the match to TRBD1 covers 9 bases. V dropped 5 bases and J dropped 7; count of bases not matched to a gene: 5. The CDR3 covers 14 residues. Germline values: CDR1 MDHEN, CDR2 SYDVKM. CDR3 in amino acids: CASSPGTGFEKLFF. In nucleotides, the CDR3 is TGTGCCAGCAGTCCCGGGACAGGGTTTGAAAAACTGTTTTTT. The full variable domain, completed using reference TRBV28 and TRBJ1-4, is DVKVTQSSRYLVKRTGEKVFLECVQDMDHENMFWYRQDPGLGLRLIYFSYDVKMKEKGDIPEGYSVSREKKERFSLILESASTNQTSMYLCASSPGTGFEKLFFGSGTQLSVL.

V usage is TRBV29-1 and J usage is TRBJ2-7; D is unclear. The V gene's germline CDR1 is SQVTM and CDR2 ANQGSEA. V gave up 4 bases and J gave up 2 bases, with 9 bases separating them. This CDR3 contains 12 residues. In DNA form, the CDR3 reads TGCAGCGTTGCCGGGTGGACCTACGAGCAGTACTTC. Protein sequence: CSVAGWTYEQYF.

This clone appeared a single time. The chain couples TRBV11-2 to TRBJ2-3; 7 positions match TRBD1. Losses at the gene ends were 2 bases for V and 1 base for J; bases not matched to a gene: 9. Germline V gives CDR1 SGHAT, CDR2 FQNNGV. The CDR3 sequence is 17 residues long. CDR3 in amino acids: CASSLSLAGTGTDTQYF. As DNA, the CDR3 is TGTGCCAGCAGCTTAAGTCTGGCCGGGACAGGCACAGATACGCAGTATTTT.

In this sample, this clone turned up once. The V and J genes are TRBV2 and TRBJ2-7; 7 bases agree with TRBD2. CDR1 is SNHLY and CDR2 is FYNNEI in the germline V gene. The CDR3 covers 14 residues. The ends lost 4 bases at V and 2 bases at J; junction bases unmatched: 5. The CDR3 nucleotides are TGTGCCAGCAGTGCTAGCGGCTATCCCTACGAGCAGTACTTC. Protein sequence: CASSASGYPYEQYF. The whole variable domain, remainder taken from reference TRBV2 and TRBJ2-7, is EPEVTQTPSHQVTQMGQEVILRCVPISNHLYFYWYRQILGQKVEFLVSFYNNEISEKSEIFDDQFSVERPDGSNFTLKIRSTKLEDSAMYFCASSASGYPYEQYFGPGTRLTVT.

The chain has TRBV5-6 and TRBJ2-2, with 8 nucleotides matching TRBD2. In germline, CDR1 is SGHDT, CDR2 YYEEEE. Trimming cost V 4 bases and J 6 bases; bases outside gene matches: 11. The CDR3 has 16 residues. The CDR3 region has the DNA TGTGCCAGCAGCGCTGAGGGACTAGGAGTCGCCGGGGAGCTGTTTTTT. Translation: CASSAEGLGVAGELFF. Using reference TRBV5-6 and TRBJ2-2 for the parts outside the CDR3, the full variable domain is DAGVTQSPTHLIKTRGQQVTLRCSPKSGHDTVSWYQQALGQGPQFIFQYYEEEERQRGNFPDRFSGHQFPNYSSELNVNALLLGDSALYLCASSAEGLGVAGELFFGEGSRLTVL.

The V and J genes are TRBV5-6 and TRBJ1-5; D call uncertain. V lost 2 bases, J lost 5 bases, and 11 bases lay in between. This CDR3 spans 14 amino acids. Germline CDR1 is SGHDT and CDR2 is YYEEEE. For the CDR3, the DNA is TGTGCCAGCAGCTTCGACGGAGTAGATCAGCCCCAGCATTTT. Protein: CASSFDGVDQPQHF. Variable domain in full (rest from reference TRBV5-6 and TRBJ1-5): DAGVTQSPTHLIKTRGQQVTLRCSPKSGHDTVSWYQQALGQGPQFIFQYYEEEERQRGNFPDRFSGHQFPNYSSELNVNALLLGDSALYLCASSFDGVDQPQHFGDGTRLSIL.

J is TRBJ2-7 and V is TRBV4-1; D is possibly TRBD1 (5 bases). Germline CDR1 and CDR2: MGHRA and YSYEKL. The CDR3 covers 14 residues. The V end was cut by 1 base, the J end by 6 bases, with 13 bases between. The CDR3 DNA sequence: TGCGCCAGCAGCCAAGTAGGGGATCGTTCCGAGCAGTACTTC. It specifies CASSQVGDRSEQYF.

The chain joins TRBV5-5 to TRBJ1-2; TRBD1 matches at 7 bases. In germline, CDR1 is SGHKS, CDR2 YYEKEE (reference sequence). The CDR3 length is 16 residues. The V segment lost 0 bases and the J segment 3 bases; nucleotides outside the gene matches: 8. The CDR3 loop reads CASSLAPGQIDYGYTF. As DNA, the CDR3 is TGTGCCAGCAGCTTGGCCCCGGGACAGATCGACTATGGCTACACCTTC. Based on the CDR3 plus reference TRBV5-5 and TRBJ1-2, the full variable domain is DAGVTQSPTHLIKTRGQQVTLRCSPISGHKSVSWYQQVLGQGPQFIFQYYEKEERGRGNFPDRFSARQFPNYSSELNVNALLLGDSALYLCASSLAPGQIDYGYTFGSGTRLTVV.

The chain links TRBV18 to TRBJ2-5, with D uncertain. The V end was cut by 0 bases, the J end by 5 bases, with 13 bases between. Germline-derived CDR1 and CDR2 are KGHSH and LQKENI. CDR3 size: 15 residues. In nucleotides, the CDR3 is TGTGCCAGCTCACCACCATCAGTGAGTGGGGAGACCCAGTACTTC. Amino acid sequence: CASSPPSVSGETQYF.

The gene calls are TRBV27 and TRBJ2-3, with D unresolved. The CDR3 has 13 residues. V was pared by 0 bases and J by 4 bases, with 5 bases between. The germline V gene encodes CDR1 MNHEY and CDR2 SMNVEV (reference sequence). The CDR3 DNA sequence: TGTGCCAGCAGTTTATCGATAGCAGATACGCAGTATTTT. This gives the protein CASSLSIADTQYF.

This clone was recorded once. This CDR3 reads CASSRSQGDLNYGYTF. DNA of the CDR3: TGTGCCAGCAGTCGCTCACAGGGGGATTTGAACTATGGCTACACCTTC. This sequence joins TRBV27 and TRBJ1-2; 8 bases align to TRBD1. Germline lookup yields CDR1 MNHEY and CDR2 SMNVEV (reference sequence). The V segment lost 5 bases and the J segment 2 bases; nucleotides outside the gene matches: 10. The CDR3 is 16 amino acids.

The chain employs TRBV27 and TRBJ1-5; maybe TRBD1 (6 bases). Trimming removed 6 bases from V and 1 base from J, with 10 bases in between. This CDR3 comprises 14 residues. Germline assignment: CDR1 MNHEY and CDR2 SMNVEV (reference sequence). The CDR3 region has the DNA TGTGCCAGCAGAACGAGGGGGAGCAATCAGCCCCAGCATTTT. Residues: CASRTRGSNQPQHF.

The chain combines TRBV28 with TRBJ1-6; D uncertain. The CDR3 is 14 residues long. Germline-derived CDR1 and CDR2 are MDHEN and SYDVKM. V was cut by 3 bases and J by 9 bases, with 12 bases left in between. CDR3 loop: CASSFDKSLSPLHF. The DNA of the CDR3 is TGTGCCAGCAGTTTCGACAAGTCCCTTTCACCCCTCCACTTT.

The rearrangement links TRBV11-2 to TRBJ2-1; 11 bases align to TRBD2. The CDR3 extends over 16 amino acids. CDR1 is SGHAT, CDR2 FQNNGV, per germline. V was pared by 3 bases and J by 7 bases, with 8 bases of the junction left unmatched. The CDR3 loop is CASSFPRGLAGNEQFF. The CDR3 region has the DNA TGTGCCAGCAGCTTTCCCCGCGGACTAGCGGGTAATGAGCAGTTCTTC.

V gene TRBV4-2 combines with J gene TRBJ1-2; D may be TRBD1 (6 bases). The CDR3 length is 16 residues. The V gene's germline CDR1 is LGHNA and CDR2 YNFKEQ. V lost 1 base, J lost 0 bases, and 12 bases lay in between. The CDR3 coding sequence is TGTGCCAGCAGCCAAGTGACAGGAGCCCCTAACTATGGCTACACCTTC. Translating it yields CASSQVTGAPNYGYTF.

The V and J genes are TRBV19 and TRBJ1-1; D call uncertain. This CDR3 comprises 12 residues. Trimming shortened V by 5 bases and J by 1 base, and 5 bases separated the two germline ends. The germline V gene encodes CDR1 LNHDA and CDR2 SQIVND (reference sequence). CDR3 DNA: TGTGCCAGTAGTCTCGCGAACACTGAAGCTTTCTTT. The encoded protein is CASSLANTEAFF.